This T cell receptor beta chain comes out of a study of T cell clonotyping in hematopoietic cell transplantation. Study-wide points: Broader posttransplant TCR repertoire diversity was predicted by graft donor and pretransplant recipient Inverse Simpson Index values. After transplant, recipient diversity fell while pathologically expanded clonotypes grew through day 180.

Generated by immunoSEQ multiplex PCR, the TCRdb table keeps only in-frame clones and is missing some. The table records 10,000 to 15,000 clones, more than 90% of them present only once. Comment on this clone: Its antigen is unknown.

Germline CDR1 and CDR2: SNHLY and FYNNEI. CDR3 length equals 18 residues. The ends were cut back, 7 bases at V and 4 bases at J, with 29 bases in the middle. Recipients were bled about 28 days pretransplant and at posttransplant days 30, 100, 180. The material sequenced was PBMCs, taken 100 days after allogeneic stem cell transplant. The chain carries TRBV2 and TRBJ2-7; D is possibly TRBD1 (6 bases). The TCR originated in a female patient in her fifties who had an allogeneic stem cell transplant from an unrelated donor, so the T cells may come from the graft donor. Some clones in this sample may be carry-over from other donors' samples. The CDR3 DNA is TGTGCCAGCACGGGTCCAACCCAGGGGCAGAGTGGCGGGTACGAGCAGTACGTC. It translates to CASTGPTQGQSGGYEQYV.